This T cell receptor beta chain was sequenced during a study of beta chain features in type 1 diabetes. The study reverse transcribed the entire isolated RNA, so it sequenced expressed TCRB transcripts. Here immunoSEQ multiplex PCR was the method, and the copy in TCRdb shows in-frame clones only, minus some. Seen here are roughly 500,000 clones, 10% to 12% observed once, and the top ten hold over 0.035%. This clone was detected only a few times. Trimming at V came to 2 bases and at J to 14 bases, leaving 16 bases not matched to a gene. This CDR3 contains 15 residues. Germline V CDR1 and CDR2: SGHNT, YYREEE (reference sequence).

The receptor was isolated from a young woman in good health. Sequencing input: naive CD4+ T cells from blood. V usage is TRBV5-4 and J usage is TRBJ2-1; 7 positions match TRBD1. CDR3 in amino acids: CASSFDGTARLDEFF. CDR3 nucleotide sequence: TGTGCCAGCAGCTTTGACGGGACAGCCCGTTTAGATGAGTTCTTC.